This is a list of T cell receptor beta chains from one sample in a study of blood T cell repertoires in COVID-19. TCRdb's copy holds only in-frame clones and misses some; the assay was immunoSEQ multiplex PCR. The sample includes some 100,000 clones, around 72% of them seen just once. The sample taken for sequencing was peripheral blood. These receptors were obtained from a man aged 65-85 years with COVID-19, enrolled during active disease. CDR3s include the opening cysteine and the closing phenylalanine or tryptophan. A D gene is named only where the DNA matches it firmly. Part of the rows lack a size; the others show once, few, many or a class for expanded clones.

abundance: .
j_gene: TRBJ2-3
d_gene: .
v_gene: TRBV24-1
CDR3nt: TGTGCCACCAGTGATTTCCGGGATGGAACAGATACGCAGTATTTT
CDR3aa: CATSDFRDGTDTQYF

abundance: few
j_gene: TRBJ2-7
d_gene: TRBD2
v_gene: TRBV6-2/TRBV6-3
CDR3nt: TGTGCCAGCAGTTACGCGGGTACTAGCGGGGCTCCTAGGGCCTACGAGCAGTACTTC
CDR3aa: CASSYAGTSGAPRAYEQYF

abundance: .
j_gene: TRBJ2-4
d_gene: .
v_gene: TRBV6-5
CDR3nt: TGTGCCAGCAGCCACCGGCAGGGGCGAAACATTCAGTACTTC
CDR3aa: CASSHRQGRNIQYF

abundance: .
j_gene: TRBJ2-1
d_gene: TRBD2
v_gene: TRBV5-1
CDR3nt: TGCGCCAGCAGCTCCCTGGGAGGGGACTCCTACAATGAGCAGTTCTTC
CDR3aa: CASSSLGGDSYNEQFF

abundance: once
j_gene: TRBJ1-1
d_gene: .
v_gene: TRBV6-6
CDR3nt: TGTGCCAGCACCAAGACAGCCCCCGGGGGGACTGAAGCTTTCTTT
CDR3aa: CASTKTAPGGTEAFF

abundance: .
j_gene: TRBJ1-1
d_gene: .
v_gene: TRBV7-9
CDR3nt: TGTGCCAGCATCTGGTCCCAGGGGTCGAGCACTGAAGCTTTCTTT
CDR3aa: CASIWSQGSSTEAFF

abundance: .
j_gene: TRBJ2-1
d_gene: .
v_gene: TRBV28
CDR3nt: TGTGCCAGCAGTCCCAAGCCCGGGAGTAGGAATGAGCAGTTCTTC
CDR3aa: CASSPKPGSRNEQFF

abundance: .
j_gene: TRBJ1-2
d_gene: .
v_gene: TRBV2
CDR3nt: TGTGCCAGCAGTGATTCAAAATTCTATGGCTACACCTTC
CDR3aa: CASSDSKFYGYTF

abundance: few
j_gene: TRBJ2-7
d_gene: .
v_gene: TRBV14
CDR3nt: TGTGCCAGCAGCCCGATTGGGCAGTCTTCCTACGAGCAGTACTTC
CDR3aa: CASSPIGQSSYEQYF

abundance: once
j_gene: TRBJ2-3
d_gene: TRBD2
v_gene: TRBV7-2
CDR3nt: TGTGCCAGCAGGCGACTAGCGGGGGGCACAGATACGCAGTATTTT
CDR3aa: CASRRLAGGTDTQYF

abundance: .
j_gene: TRBJ2-3
d_gene: .
v_gene: TRBV9
CDR3nt: TGTGCCAGCAGCGTGACACTTCAGGCAGATACGCAGTATTTT
CDR3aa: CASSVTLQADTQYF

abundance: .
j_gene: TRBJ2-7
d_gene: .
v_gene: TRBV9
CDR3nt: TGTGCCAGCAGCGTAGGGCAGGGGAACTACGAGCAGTACTTC
CDR3aa: CASSVGQGNYEQYF

abundance: .
j_gene: TRBJ2-1
d_gene: TRBD2
v_gene: TRBV7-3
CDR3nt: TGTGCCAGCAGCTTAGTGGCGGGAGTCAGAAATGAGCAGTTCTTC
CDR3aa: CASSLVAGVRNEQFF

abundance: .
j_gene: TRBJ2-3
d_gene: TRBD2
v_gene: TRBV28
CDR3nt: TGTGCCACCGGGACAGGGGGCCCCAGACTAGCGGGAGGGCCGAGCACAGATACGCAGTATTTT
CDR3aa: CATGTGGPRLAGGPSTDTQYF

abundance: .
j_gene: TRBJ1-1
d_gene: TRBD1
v_gene: TRBV11-2
CDR3nt: TGTGCCAGCAGCTTCCGGGACAGGGTGGACACTGAAGCTTTCTTT
CDR3aa: CASSFRDRVDTEAFF

abundance: .
j_gene: TRBJ1-3
d_gene: .
v_gene: TRBV5-5
CDR3nt: TGTGCCAGCAGCTTGGAAGCACTCTCTGGAAACACCATATATTTT
CDR3aa: CASSLEALSGNTIYF

abundance: .
j_gene: TRBJ1-2
d_gene: TRBD1
v_gene: TRBV19
CDR3nt: TGTGCCAGTAGTACCCGGGACAGGGGCCCCTATGGCTACACCTTC
CDR3aa: CASSTRDRGPYGYTF

abundance: .
j_gene: TRBJ2-1
d_gene: .
v_gene: TRBV24-1
CDR3nt: TGTGCCACCAGTGCACGGTACGACTACAATGAGCAGTTCTTC
CDR3aa: CATSARYDYNEQFF

abundance: .
j_gene: TRBJ2-3
d_gene: TRBD2
v_gene: TRBV6-5
CDR3nt: TGTGCCAGCAGTTACGGAAGCGGGATAGGGACAGATACGCAGTATTTT
CDR3aa: CASSYGSGIGTDTQYF

abundance: few
j_gene: TRBJ2-5
d_gene: TRBD1
v_gene: TRBV19
CDR3nt: TGTGCCAGTAGTAGGGACAGCCAAGAGACCCAGTACTTC
CDR3aa: CASSRDSQETQYF

abundance: .
j_gene: TRBJ2-3
d_gene: TRBD2
v_gene: TRBV28
CDR3nt: TGTGCCAGCAGGAAGATCAGGGCGGGAGGGGGGATCACAGATACGCAGTATTTT
CDR3aa: CASRKIRAGGGITDTQYF

abundance: .
j_gene: TRBJ2-1
d_gene: TRBD2
v_gene: TRBV5-4
CDR3nt: TGTGCCAGCAGCTTAGGCCTAGCGGGAGTCAGTGAGCAGTTCTTC
CDR3aa: CASSLGLAGVSEQFF

abundance: .
j_gene: TRBJ2-6
d_gene: .
v_gene: TRBV4-3
CDR3nt: TGCGCCAGCAGCCAGGGGGCTGGGGGGGCCAACGTCCTGACTTTC
CDR3aa: CASSQGAGGANVLTF

abundance: .
j_gene: TRBJ1-2
d_gene: .
v_gene: TRBV10-3
CDR3nt: TGTGCCATCAGGACCGGGACAAGCGAAGACTATGGCTACACCTTC
CDR3aa: CAIRTGTSEDYGYTF

abundance: medium-sized
j_gene: TRBJ2-7
d_gene: .
v_gene: TRBV6-5
CDR3nt: TGTGCCAGCAGTTACACCTGGCCCCCCTACGAGCAGTACTTC
CDR3aa: CASSYTWPPYEQYF

abundance: .
j_gene: TRBJ1-4
d_gene: .
v_gene: TRBV19
CDR3nt: TGTGCCAGTAGTACGCTCAGTGCGGAGATGTCTGAAAAACTGTTTTTT
CDR3aa: CASSTLSAEMSEKLFF

abundance: .
j_gene: TRBJ2-2
d_gene: .
v_gene: TRBV7-7
CDR3nt: TGTGCTAGCAGCTTAGATATTACCTCCCATAGGGGCACCGGGGAGCTGTTTTTT
CDR3aa: CASSLDITSHRGTGELFF

abundance: .
j_gene: TRBJ2-5
d_gene: TRBD1
v_gene: TRBV3-1/TRBV3-2
CDR3nt: TGTGCCAGCAGCCATAACAGGGGAGAGACCCAGTACTTC
CDR3aa: CASSHNRGETQYF

abundance: .
j_gene: TRBJ2-1
d_gene: .
v_gene: TRBV7-2
CDR3nt: TGTGCCAGCAGCTTAGTTAGCTGGAGCTCCTACAATGAGCAGTTCTTC
CDR3aa: CASSLVSWSSYNEQFF

abundance: .
j_gene: TRBJ2-1
d_gene: TRBD2
v_gene: TRBV7-6
CDR3nt: TGTGCCAGCAGCTTTAGCGGATTAGCGGGGGGCAATGAGCAGTTCTTC
CDR3aa: CASSFSGLAGGNEQFF

abundance: once
j_gene: TRBJ2-3
d_gene: TRBD2
v_gene: TRBV5-1
CDR3nt: TGCGCCAGCAGCGCAGGGACTAGCGGCACAGATACGCAGTATTTT
CDR3aa: CASSAGTSGTDTQYF

abundance: .
j_gene: TRBJ2-3
d_gene: TRBD2
v_gene: TRBV6-4
CDR3nt: TGTGCCAGCAGTGACTCCCTGACTAGCGGGACCAGCACAGATACGCAGTATTTT
CDR3aa: CASSDSLTSGTSTDTQYF

abundance: .
j_gene: TRBJ2-7
d_gene: .
v_gene: TRBV7-3
CDR3nt: TGTGCCAGCAGCTTATACGGGGGCGAGCAGTACTTC
CDR3aa: CASSLYGGEQYF

abundance: .
j_gene: TRBJ2-1
d_gene: TRBD2
v_gene: TRBV27
CDR3nt: TGTGCCAGCACTGTCGCGGGAGCCCAGAATGAGCAGTTCTTC
CDR3aa: CASTVAGAQNEQFF

abundance: .
j_gene: TRBJ2-7
d_gene: TRBD2
v_gene: TRBV7-2
CDR3nt: TGTGCCAGCAGCTTAGTGGGTTCTAGCGGGACCTACGAGCAGTACTTC
CDR3aa: CASSLVGSSGTYEQYF

abundance: many
j_gene: TRBJ2-7
d_gene: .
v_gene: TRBV20-1
CDR3nt: TGCAGTGCTAGTGTCGGGGAGCAAGAGCAGTACTTC
CDR3aa: CSASVGEQEQYF

abundance: .
j_gene: TRBJ2-1
d_gene: TRBD2
v_gene: TRBV7-2
CDR3nt: TGTGCCAGCAGGCTGCTAGCGGGAGTTGGCAATGAGCAGTTCTTC
CDR3aa: CASRLLAGVGNEQFF

abundance: .
j_gene: TRBJ1-5
d_gene: .
v_gene: TRBV2
CDR3nt: TGTGCCAGCAGCCGCCGTGTAGGGGGGGATCAGCCCCAGCATTTT
CDR3aa: CASSRRVGGDQPQHF

abundance: .
j_gene: TRBJ1-1
d_gene: .
v_gene: TRBV11-2
CDR3nt: TGTGCCAGCAGCCTGCGGGCGGGGAGGGAGGACACTGAAGCTTTCTTT
CDR3aa: CASSLRAGREDTEAFF

abundance: .
j_gene: TRBJ2-5
d_gene: .
v_gene: TRBV28
CDR3nt: TGTGCCAGCAGTTTACCCGGGAGAGCCCAGTACTTC
CDR3aa: CASSLPGRAQYF

abundance: .
j_gene: TRBJ1-1
d_gene: TRBD1
v_gene: TRBV7-9
CDR3nt: TGTGCCAGCAGCGGCCCCGGGACAGGGGCTCGGGAAGCTTTCTTT
CDR3aa: CASSGPGTGAREAFF

abundance: .
j_gene: TRBJ2-1
d_gene: TRBD2
v_gene: TRBV7-9
CDR3nt: TGTGCCAGCAGCTTAGGTTGGGCGGGAGCCCTCTACAATGAGCAGTTCTTC
CDR3aa: CASSLGWAGALYNEQFF

abundance: few
j_gene: TRBJ2-3
d_gene: TRBD2
v_gene: TRBV4-1
CDR3nt: TGCGCCAGCAGCCGACGACTAGCACCTAGCACAGATACGCAGTATTTT
CDR3aa: CASSRRLAPSTDTQYF

abundance: .
j_gene: TRBJ2-2
d_gene: TRBD1
v_gene: TRBV5-6
CDR3nt: TGTGCCAGCAGCCTTACAGGGGGTAGCAGTAACACCGGGGAGCTGTTTTTT
CDR3aa: CASSLTGGSSNTGELFF

abundance: .
j_gene: TRBJ2-7
d_gene: TRBD1
v_gene: TRBV13
CDR3nt: TGTGCCAGCAGCTCGATGACAGGGGGCGCGGGTGGGCAGTACTTC
CDR3aa: CASSSMTGGAGGQYF

abundance: .
j_gene: TRBJ2-3
d_gene: .
v_gene: TRBV5-1
CDR3nt: TGCGCCAGCAGCTTGAGTTTCGGCGGAGAGACTAGCACAGATACGCAGTATTTT
CDR3aa: CASSLSFGGETSTDTQYF

abundance: .
j_gene: TRBJ2-3
d_gene: TRBD2
v_gene: TRBV7-9
CDR3nt: TGTGCCAGCAGCATCGGACTAGCGTACGACACAGATACGCAGTATTTT
CDR3aa: CASSIGLAYDTDTQYF

abundance: once
j_gene: TRBJ1-4
d_gene: .
v_gene: TRBV3-1/TRBV3-2
CDR3nt: TGTGCCAGCAGCCAAGATAGGGAGGGACTAGACAATGAAAAACTGTTTTTT
CDR3aa: CASSQDREGLDNEKLFF

abundance: few
j_gene: TRBJ1-2
d_gene: TRBD1
v_gene: TRBV7-9
CDR3nt: TGTGCCAGCAGCTTAGTACCGACAGGGCCGGGGACCTTC
CDR3aa: CASSLVPTGPGTF

abundance: .
j_gene: TRBJ2-7
d_gene: TRBD1
v_gene: TRBV3-1/TRBV3-2
CDR3nt: TGTGCCAGCAGCCAGACAGGGGCCTACGAGCAGTACTTC
CDR3aa: CASSQTGAYEQYF

abundance: .
j_gene: TRBJ2-7
d_gene: TRBD2
v_gene: TRBV14
CDR3nt: TGTGCCAGCAGCCAGATTGGACTAGCCGCCGAGCAGTACTTC
CDR3aa: CASSQIGLAAEQYF